The T cell receptor beta chain described here comes from a study of CXCR3-negative and CXCR3-positive naive CD8 T cells. Study-wide context: The TRB read total, about 135 million, broke down to about 1.5 +/- 0.3 million reads per library.

Note on this clonotype: Its cognate antigen is unknown.

Study outcomes and limitations: PBMCs showed partially decreased CXCR3 expression after cryopreservation, and most assays used fresh PBMCs.

Carrying UMI labels, the TRB cDNA libraries were prepared through 5' RACE. Using the 5' RACE reads, TCRdb records one entry per CDR3 protein without DNA. Its clone listing holds 69,000 or so distinct CDR3 sequences. Per the germline V gene, CDR1 is SGHAT and CDR2 is FQDESV (reference sequence). The CDR3 sequence is 13 residues long. This TCR derives from a human donor in good health. Some clones in this sample may be carry-over from other donors' samples. The sequenced sample was naive CXCR3- CD8+ T cells from blood. Subset noted: CD45RO-CCR7+CD27+CD95- naive CD8+ T cells lacking CXCR3 (TNR3-). The rearrangement uses TRBV11-1 and TRBJ2-1; there is no DNA to check the TCRdb D call of TRBD2. The CDR3 protein is CASRSSSHNEQFF.